These 6 T cell receptor beta chains share one sample of origin, sequenced in a study of blood T cells in healthy people across ages. A second about 7 to 12 cycle PCR used barcoded and J-beta primers. Via MiXCR, TCRdb re-called the 5' RACE reads, giving one row per CDR3 protein. Seen here are approximately 1,700,000 distinct CDR3 sequences, roughly two fifths observed once, and the top ten hold about 23%. Sequencing was done on a sample of blood. The receptors shown here come from a human donor in good health.

The CDR3 is CASSGWLGQETQYF. CDR3 sequence (DNA): TGTGCCAGCAGCGGTTGGTTAGGACAAGAGACCCAGTACTTC. V usage is TRBV2 and J usage is TRBJ2-5; D uncertain. CDR1 and CDR2 (germline): SNHLY, FYNNEI. The V end lost 6 bases, the J end lost 2 bases, and 13 bases lay between the germline ends. CDR3 size: 14 residues.

The chain combines TRBV7-2 with TRBJ2-7, with 10 bases fitting TRBD2. The CDR3 runs 14 residues. CDR1 and CDR2 from the germline V gene are SGHTA and FQGNSA. V dropped 1 base and J dropped 6; count of bases not matched to a gene: 3. The CDR3 nucleotides are TGTGCCAGCAGCTTAGGGGGACTAGCGCGCGAGCAGTACTTC. Its protein is CASSLGGLAREQYF.

Comments on this clonotype: The final CDR3 position lacks the conserved phenylalanine or tryptophan, pointing to a likely read error. The rearrangement links TRBV27 to TRBJ2-1, with D unresolved. V lost 6 bases and J lost 4, with 10 bases in between. Per germline, CDR1 MNHEY and CDR2 SMNVEV (reference sequence). This CDR3 has 13 amino acids. CDR3 sequence (DNA): TGTGCCAGCAGGAACACACCTTACAATGAGCAGTTCCTC. Encoded protein: CASRNTPYNEQFL.

V gene TRBV5-6 combines with J gene TRBJ2-7; D gene unclear. CDR1 is SGHDT and CDR2 is YYEEEE in the germline V gene. Trimming removed 0 bases at V and 4 bases at J, with 14 bases between. The CDR3 is made up of 15 amino acids. As DNA, the CDR3 is TGTGCCAGCAGCTTGGGGGGAAGGGCCACATACGAGCAGTACTTC. As protein: CASSLGGRATYEQYF.

V is TRBV20-1 and J is TRBJ1-1; possible D gene TRBD1, 6 bases. Germline V gene sequence: CDR1 DFQATT, CDR2 SNEGSKA (reference sequence). This CDR3 has 17 residues. The V end lost 3 bases, the J end lost 0 bases, and 20 bases lay between the germline ends. The CDR3 region has the DNA TGCAGTGCTAGTGACCCGGGACACGGCCTTATGAACACTGAAGCTTTCTTT. This gives the protein CSASDPGHGLMNTEAFF.

The chain carries TRBV2 and TRBJ1-2, with a weak D call TRBD1 (5 bases). The CDR3 is 13 amino acids. The germline V and J ends were trimmed by 3 bases and 5 bases, with 10 bases remaining between them. Germline V gives CDR1 SNHLY, CDR2 FYNNEI. The CDR3 DNA is TGTGCCAGCAGTGAGGGACGGGCGTATGGCTACACCTTC. Protein: CASSEGRAYGYTF.